Here is one T cell receptor beta chain with its context. The CDR3 runs 13 residues. Looked up from germline, CDR1 is SNHLY and CDR2 is FYNNEI. The V end lost 6 bases, the J end lost 0 bases, and 8 bases lay between the germline ends. Measured with immunoSEQ multiplex PCR; TCRdb has only the in-frame clones, and not every one. In the table there are about 55,000 clones, about 82% of which are singletons. This specimen belongs to a study of blood T cell repertoires in COVID-19. The sample comprised peripheral blood. The chain is built from TRBV2 and TRBJ1-1; weak D call: TRBD1 (5 bases). This receptor was taken from a woman older than 75 with acute or convalescent COVID-19. CDR3: CASRAGMNTEAFF. Written as DNA, the CDR3 is TGTGCCAGCAGGGCAGGGATGAACACTGAAGCTTTCTTT.